Following are 14 T cell receptor beta chains from one sample sequenced in a study of cytomegalovirus exposure and HLA in healthy donors. The PCR employed 60 Vbeta primers together with 13 Jbeta primers. Sequenced by immunoSEQ multiplex PCR; TCRdb stores in-frame clones only, minus some. The table shows hundreds of thousands of clones, with just under 80% occurring only once. The sequencing sample was made of PBMCs. All receptors come from a boy younger than 18 in good health and CMV-seronegative.

This clone was counted only a few times. One junction end disagrees with the germline gene, perhaps due to a read error. The rearrangement joins TRBV5-1 to TRBJ2-7; 7 bases line up with TRBD1. This CDR3 has 14 residues. Per the germline V gene, CDR1 is SGHRS and CDR2 is YFSETQ. The CDR3 DNA sequence: TGCGCAAGCAGCTTGGCACAGGGGACCTACGAGCAGTACTTC. Translated: CASSLAQGTYEQYF.

V usage is TRBV19 and J usage is TRBJ1-2; D gene ambiguous. CDR1 is LNHDA and CDR2 is SQIVND in the germline V gene (reference sequence). This CDR3 contains 12 residues. V was trimmed by 3 bases and J by 6 bases, leaving 8 bases between them. The CDR3 region has the DNA TGTGCCAGTAGTATCACGCGGGATGGCTACACCTTC. Encoded protein: CASSITRDGYTF. The full variable domain, rest sourced from reference TRBV19 and TRBJ1-2, is DGGITQSPKYLFRKEGQNVTLSCEQNLNHDAMYWYRQDPGQGLRLIYYSQIVNDFQKGDIAEGYSVSREKKESFPLTVTSAQKNPTAFYLCASSITRDGYTFGSGTRLTVV.

This sequence joins TRBV10-3 and TRBJ1-1, with unresolved D. The CDR3 is made up of 14 amino acids. The V gene's germline CDR1 is ENHRY and CDR2 SYGVKD. Deletions cut 6 bases from V and 0 bases from J, with 11 bases between. The CDR3 here is CAISPQYLNTEAFF. The CDR3 DNA sequence: TGTGCCATCAGCCCACAGTATTTGAACACTGAAGCTTTCTTT.

The chain uses TRBV7-8 and TRBJ1-1, with 7 bases that match TRBD1. Germline lookup yields CDR1 SGHVS and CDR2 FQNEAQ. The length of the CDR3 is 16 residues. After removal of 5 bases from V and 1 base from J, the junction contained 10 bases not matched to a gene. Here the CDR3 reads CASSALDRTSNTEAFF. CDR3 in DNA: TGTGCCAGCAGCGCCCTGGACAGGACGTCGAACACTGAAGCTTTCTTT.

The V and J genes are TRBV12-1 and TRBJ2-7; the DNA was not compared with TRBD2, the D call given in the table. TRBV12-1 is deemed a pseudogene. The CDR3 is 17 residues long. CDR3 in DNA: TGTGCCAGCAGCTTCCCCGGACTAGCGGGAGCTACCCACGAGCAGTACTTC. Amino acids: CASSFPGLAGATHEQYF.

J is TRBJ1-1 and V is TRBV10-3, with D unclear. Deletions cut 4 bases from V and 0 bases from J, with 15 bases between. Germline CDR1 and CDR2: ENHRY and SYGVKD. The CDR3 totals 16 residues. The CDR3 loop reads CAISGPKGGLNTEAFF. DNA for the CDR3: TGTGCCATCAGTGGACCCAAGGGAGGCCTGAACACTGAAGCTTTCTTT.

The rearrangement joins TRBV7-7 to TRBJ2-7; the match to TRBD1 covers 9 bases. The germline gives CDR1 SSHAT, CDR2 FNYEAQ (reference sequence). The V segment lost 5 bases and the J segment 6 bases; nucleotides outside the gene matches: 2. The CDR3 has 12 amino acids. This chain's CDR3 is CASSVDRGEQYF. The CDR3 DNA reads as TGTGCCAGCAGCGTGGACAGGGGCGAGCAGTACTTC. Full variable domain (missing parts from reference TRBV7-7 and TRBJ2-7): GAGVSQSPRYKVTKRGQDVTLRCDPISSHATLYWYQQALGQGPEFLTYFNYEAQPDKSGLPSDRFSAERPEGSISTLTIQRTEQRDSAMYRCASSVDRGEQYFGPGTRLTVT.

V and J are TRBV19 and TRBJ2-1; no clear D gene. Germline V lookup: CDR1 LNHDA, CDR2 SQIVND (reference sequence). This CDR3 region has 13 residues. V was pared by 5 bases and J by 7 bases, with 12 bases between. CDR3 nucleotides: TGTGCCAGTAGTTTCTTATCTTTGAATGAGCAGTTCTTC. Translation gives CASSFLSLNEQFF.

This chain uses TRBV10-1 with TRBJ1-2, with D maybe TRBD1 (5 bases). The V end was cut by 3 bases, the J end by 1 base, with 6 bases between. Germline V lookup: CDR1 WNHNN, CDR2 SYGVQD (reference sequence). This CDR3 spans 13 amino acids. The CDR3 reads CASSEQVNYGYTF. The CDR3 DNA reads TGCGCCAGCAGTGAACAGGTTAACTATGGCTACACCTTC.

V gene TRBV6-5 combines with J gene TRBJ2-7; D not resolved. With 5 bases removed from V and 6 bases from J, the gap between germline ends came to 20 bases. Germline CDR1 MNHEY, CDR2 SVGAGI. This CDR3 is 15 amino acids long. For the CDR3, the DNA is TGTGCCAGCAGTCAGACGCCCCTAGGTACGCGCGAGCAGTACTTC. Translated: CASSQTPLGTREQYF.

The V and J genes are TRBV10-3 and TRBJ2-7, with 8 nucleotides matching TRBD1. Germline CDR1 reads ENHRY; CDR2 reads SYGVKD. This CDR3 is 15 amino acids long. The V segment lost 0 bases and the J segment 2 bases; nucleotides outside the gene matches: 3. CDR3: CAISESTGVAYEQYF. The CDR3 DNA follows: TGTGCCATCAGTGAGTCGACAGGGGTGGCCTACGAGCAGTACTTC.

V is TRBV7-8 and J is TRBJ1-5; 7 nucleotides agree with TRBD1. After removal of 7 bases from V and 3 bases from J, the junction contained 6 bases not matched to a gene. The CDR3 is 14 amino acids. The germline V gene has CDR1 SGHVS and CDR2 FQNEAQ. The CDR3 nucleotides are TGTGCCAGCACCCCGGGACAGCTCAATCAGCCCCAGCATTTT. The encoded protein is CASTPGQLNQPQHF.

The rearrangement links TRBV6-5 to TRBJ1-5, with TRBD1 matching 7 bases. The CDR3 has 13 residues. V dropped 6 bases and J dropped 5; count of bases not matched to a gene: 4. The V gene's germline CDR1 is MNHEY and CDR2 SVGAGI. The CDR3, as DNA: TGTGCCAGCAGAGACAGGGTTCATCAGCCCCAGCATTTT. The encoded protein is CASRDRVHQPQHF.

The rearrangement joins TRBV6-6 to TRBJ2-7; 8 bases map to TRBD2. Germline CDR1 is MNHNY and CDR2 is SVGAGI (reference sequence). The CDR3 contains 16 residues. Unmatched junction bases numbered 8, after V lost 2 bases and J lost 2 bases. CDR3 in DNA: TGTGCCAGCAGTTACGTGGGGCCGGGGGGGGCCTACGAGCAGTACTTC. This codes for CASSYVGPGGAYEQYF.